Described below is a single T cell receptor beta chain sequence and its context. Its antigen is as yet unknown. The germline V gene has CDR1 SGHTA and CDR2 FQGTGA. This CDR3 spans 13 amino acids. The germline V and J ends were trimmed by 4 bases and 7 bases, with 13 bases remaining between them. Sequencing used immunoSEQ multiplex PCR; TCRdb keeps in-frame clones, though not all of them. Of 130,000 to 150,000 clones listed, 91% are singletons. This sample was included in a study of T cell responses to AZD1222 COVID-19 vaccine. Study as a whole: Combined were second doses at about 4 or about 12 weeks. Findings and limits, study-wide: Donors were chiefly white British, with a greater number of females, and clonal diversity was perhaps underestimated.

This chain joins TRBV7-3 and TRBJ1-1, with D maybe TRBD1 (6 bases). The sequencing here drew on peripheral blood, taken on day 0 of AZD1222 vaccination. The source of this sequence is an adult in good health. CDR3 DNA sequence: TGTGCCAGCAGCTCCTTACAGGGAGGTGAAGCTTTCTTT. It specifies CASSSLQGGEAFF. Supplemented by reference TRBV7-3 and TRBJ1-1, the full variable domain reads GAGVSQTPSNKVTEKGKYVELRCDPISGHTALYWYRQSLGQGPEFLIYFQGTGAADDSGLPNDRFFAVRPEGSVSTLKIQRTERGDSAVYLCASSSLQGGEAFFGQGTRLTVV.